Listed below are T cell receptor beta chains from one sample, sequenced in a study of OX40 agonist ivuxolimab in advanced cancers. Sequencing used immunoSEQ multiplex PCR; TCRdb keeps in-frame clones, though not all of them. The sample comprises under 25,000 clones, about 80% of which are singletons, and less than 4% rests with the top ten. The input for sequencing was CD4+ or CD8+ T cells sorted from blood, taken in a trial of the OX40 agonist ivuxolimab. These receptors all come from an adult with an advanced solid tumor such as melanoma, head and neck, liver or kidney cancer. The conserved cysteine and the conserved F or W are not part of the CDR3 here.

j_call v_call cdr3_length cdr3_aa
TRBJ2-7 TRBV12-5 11 ASGLIGIDEQY
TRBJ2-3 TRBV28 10 ASSLRRDTQY
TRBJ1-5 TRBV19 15 ASSPPDSGPLNQPQH
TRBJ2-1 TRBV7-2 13 ASSLARIAGNEQF
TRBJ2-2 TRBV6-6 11 ASRKTGTGELF
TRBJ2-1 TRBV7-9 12 ASSFGLADNEQF
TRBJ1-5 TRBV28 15 ASSKNPTGRSIQPQH
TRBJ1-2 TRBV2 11 ASSVSGPYGYT
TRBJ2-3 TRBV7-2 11 ASSLGQTDTQY
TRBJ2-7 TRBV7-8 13 ASSGLAVSSYEQY
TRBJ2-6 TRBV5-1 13 ASSLDDSGANVLT
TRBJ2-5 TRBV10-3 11 AISSQGTPIVD
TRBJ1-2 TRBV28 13 ASSLPGQGGHGYT
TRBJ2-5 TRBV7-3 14 ASSRRGQGQGETQY
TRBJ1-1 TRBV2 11 ASSEFGPTIAF
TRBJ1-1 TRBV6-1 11 ASSLPTNTEAF
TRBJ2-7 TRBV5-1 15 ASSRRWSGESFYEQY
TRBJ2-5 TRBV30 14 AWSRGLAGGPETQY
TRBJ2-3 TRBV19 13 ASHPGGPSTDTQY
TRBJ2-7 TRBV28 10 ASSGPFYEQY
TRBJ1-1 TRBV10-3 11 AISEGSPTEAF
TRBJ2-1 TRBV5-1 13 ASSLSSGGYNEQF
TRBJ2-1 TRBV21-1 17 ASSKEKTAGGPSYNEQF
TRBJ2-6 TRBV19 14 ASSSTGFSGANVLT
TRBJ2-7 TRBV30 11 AWSSRGAYEQY
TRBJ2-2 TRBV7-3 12 ASSPTLNTGELF
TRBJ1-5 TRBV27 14 ASSLDGRGQRQPQH
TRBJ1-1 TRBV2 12 ASNFRGVATEAF
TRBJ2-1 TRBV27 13 ASRRGQGSYNEQF
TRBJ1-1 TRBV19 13 ASSMGRQMNTEAF
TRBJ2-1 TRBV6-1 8 ASDTSEQF
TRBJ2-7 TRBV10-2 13 ASSESMRGVYEQY
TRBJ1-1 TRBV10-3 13 AISQSTGINTEAF
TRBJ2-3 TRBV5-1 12 ASKWSPYTDTQY
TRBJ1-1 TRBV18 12 ASSPLSGNTEAF
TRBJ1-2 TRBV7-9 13 ASSLGGRGQKGYT
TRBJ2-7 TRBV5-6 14 ASSPERRRERNEQY
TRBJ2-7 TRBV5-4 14 ASPVYLLADFYEQY
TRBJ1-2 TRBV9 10 ASRGQGEGYT
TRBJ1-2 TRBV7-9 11 ASSQPRHYGYT
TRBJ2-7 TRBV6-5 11 ASRKAGLYEQY
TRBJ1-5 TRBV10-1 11 ASSVGLGQPQH
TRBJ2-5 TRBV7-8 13 ASSLSASGRETQY
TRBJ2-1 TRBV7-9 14 ASTLMGGRDYNEQF
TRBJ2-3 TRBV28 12 ASSLYRGADTQY
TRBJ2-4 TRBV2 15 ASSEGWAGGPKNIQY
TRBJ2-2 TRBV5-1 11 ASSPGHTGELF
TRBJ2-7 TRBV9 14 ASSVDRALAGNEQY
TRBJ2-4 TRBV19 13 ASIDTGGAKNIQY
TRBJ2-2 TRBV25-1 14 ASQPPNRENTGELF
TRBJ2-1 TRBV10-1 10 ASSRGRAEQF
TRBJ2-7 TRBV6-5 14 ASSYSDSVPTNEQY
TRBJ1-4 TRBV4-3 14 ASSQDNRVFNEKLF